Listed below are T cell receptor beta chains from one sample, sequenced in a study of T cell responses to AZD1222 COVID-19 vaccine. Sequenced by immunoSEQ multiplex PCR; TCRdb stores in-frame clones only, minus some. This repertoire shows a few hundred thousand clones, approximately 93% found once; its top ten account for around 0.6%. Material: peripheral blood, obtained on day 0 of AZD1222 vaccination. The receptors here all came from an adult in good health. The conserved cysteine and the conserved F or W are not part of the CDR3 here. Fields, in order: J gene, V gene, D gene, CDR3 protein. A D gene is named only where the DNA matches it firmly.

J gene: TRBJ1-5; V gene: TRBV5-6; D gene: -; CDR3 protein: ASSLGDQPQH
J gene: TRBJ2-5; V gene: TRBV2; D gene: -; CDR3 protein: ASSDVGQETQY
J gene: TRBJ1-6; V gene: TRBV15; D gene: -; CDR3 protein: ATSSGGTDNSPLH
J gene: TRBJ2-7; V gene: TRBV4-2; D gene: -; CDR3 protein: ASSPVGAYEQY
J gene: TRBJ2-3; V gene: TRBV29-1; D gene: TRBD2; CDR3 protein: SVEEPRDSSGSLPDTQY
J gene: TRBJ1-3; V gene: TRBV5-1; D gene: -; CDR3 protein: ASSLELSGNTIY
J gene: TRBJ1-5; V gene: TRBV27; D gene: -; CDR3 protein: ASSSNNQPQH
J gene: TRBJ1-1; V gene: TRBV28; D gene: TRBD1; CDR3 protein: ASSREQGAAF
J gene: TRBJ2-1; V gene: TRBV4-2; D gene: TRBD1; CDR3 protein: ASSQSGTDTLEQF
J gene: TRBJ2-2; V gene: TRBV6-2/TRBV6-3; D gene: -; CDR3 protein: ASSYSGIDTGELF
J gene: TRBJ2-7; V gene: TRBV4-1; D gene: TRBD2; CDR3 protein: ASSQGSPGTSGTYEQY
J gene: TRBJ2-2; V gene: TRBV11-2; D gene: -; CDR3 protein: ASSLVRATDTGELF
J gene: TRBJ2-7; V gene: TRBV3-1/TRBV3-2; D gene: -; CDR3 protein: ASSRTGERSEQY
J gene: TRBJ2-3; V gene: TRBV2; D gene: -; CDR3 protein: ASSPGHSFITDTQY
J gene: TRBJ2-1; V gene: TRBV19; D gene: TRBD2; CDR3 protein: ASTWGTSGNNEQF
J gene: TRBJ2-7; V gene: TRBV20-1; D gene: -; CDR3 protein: SVLEVDEQY
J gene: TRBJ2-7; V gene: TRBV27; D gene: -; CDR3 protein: ASSLTGAYEQY
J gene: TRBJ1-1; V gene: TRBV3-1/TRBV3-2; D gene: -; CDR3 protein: ASSTRGARGEAF
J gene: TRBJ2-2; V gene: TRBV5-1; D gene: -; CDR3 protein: ASNMGLLNTGELF
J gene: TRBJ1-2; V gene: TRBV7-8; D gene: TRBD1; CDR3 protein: ASSPRKGQGLSYGYT
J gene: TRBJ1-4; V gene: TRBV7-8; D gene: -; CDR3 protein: ASSLLSWATNEKLF
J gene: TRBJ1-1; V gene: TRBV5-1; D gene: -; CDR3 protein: ASSLGGWNTEAF
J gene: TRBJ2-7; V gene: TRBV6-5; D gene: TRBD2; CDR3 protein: ASSPLLAGSYEQY
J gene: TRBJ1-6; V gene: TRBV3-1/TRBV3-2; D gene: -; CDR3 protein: ASSQVQVNSPLH
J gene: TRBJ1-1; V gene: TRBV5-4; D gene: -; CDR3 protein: ASTLGGVNTEAF
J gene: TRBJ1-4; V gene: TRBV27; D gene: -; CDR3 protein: ASSFRGDNEKLF
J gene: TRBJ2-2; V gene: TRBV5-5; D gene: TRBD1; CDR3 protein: ASSLQVTGGFSGELF
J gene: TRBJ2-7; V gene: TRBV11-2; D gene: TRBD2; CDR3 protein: ASSLDPGREKYEQY
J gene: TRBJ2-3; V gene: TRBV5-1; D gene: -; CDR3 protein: ASSRAESTDTQY
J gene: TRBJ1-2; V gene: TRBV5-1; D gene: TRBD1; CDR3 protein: ASSLARDRDGYT
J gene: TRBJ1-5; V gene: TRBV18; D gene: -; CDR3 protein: ASSPRDNQPQH
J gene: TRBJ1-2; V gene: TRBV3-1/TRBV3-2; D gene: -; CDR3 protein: ASSRLGSTPYGYT
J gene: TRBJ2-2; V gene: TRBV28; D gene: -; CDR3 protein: ASSLHRANTGELF
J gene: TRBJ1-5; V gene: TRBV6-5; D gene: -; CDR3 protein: ASSPPGQPQH
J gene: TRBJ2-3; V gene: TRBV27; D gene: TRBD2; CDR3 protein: ASTLGGVSTDTQY
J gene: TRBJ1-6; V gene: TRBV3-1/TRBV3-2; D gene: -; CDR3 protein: ASSQVGGQGTILY
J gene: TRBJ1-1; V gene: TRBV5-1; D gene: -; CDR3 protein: ASSLALMNTEAF
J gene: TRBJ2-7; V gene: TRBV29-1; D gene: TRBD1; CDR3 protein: SATGGYEQY
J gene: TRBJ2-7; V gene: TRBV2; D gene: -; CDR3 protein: ASSEYPRAGPEQY
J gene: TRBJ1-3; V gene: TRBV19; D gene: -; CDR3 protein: ASRNRGGAASGNTIY
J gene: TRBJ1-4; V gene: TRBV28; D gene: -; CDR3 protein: ASSLPPAYEKLF
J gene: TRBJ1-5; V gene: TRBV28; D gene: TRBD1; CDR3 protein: ASKQGARSNQPQH
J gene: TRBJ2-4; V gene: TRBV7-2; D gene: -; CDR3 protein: ASSGDGHSIQY
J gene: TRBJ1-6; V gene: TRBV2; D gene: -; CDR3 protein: ASSDQLSYNSPLH
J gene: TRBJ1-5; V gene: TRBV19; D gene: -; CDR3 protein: ASSIWRVSQPQH
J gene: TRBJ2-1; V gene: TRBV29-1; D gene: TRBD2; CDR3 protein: SVAGLGDGEQF
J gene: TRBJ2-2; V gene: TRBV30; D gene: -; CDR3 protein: AWSTPNTGELF
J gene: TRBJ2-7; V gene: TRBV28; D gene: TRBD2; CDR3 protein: ASSPPGLAGVEQY
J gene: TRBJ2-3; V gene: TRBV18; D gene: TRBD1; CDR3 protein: ASSPPGRGLKDTQY
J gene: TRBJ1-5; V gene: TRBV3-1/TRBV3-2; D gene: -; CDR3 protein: ASSHGGRGQPQH
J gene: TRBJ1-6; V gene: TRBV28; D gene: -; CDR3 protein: ASSTPAGGYSPLH
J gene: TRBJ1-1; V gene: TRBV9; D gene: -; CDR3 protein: ASSVGKGGTEAF
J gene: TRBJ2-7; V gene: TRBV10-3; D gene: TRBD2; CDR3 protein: AIRKIAGGSYEQY
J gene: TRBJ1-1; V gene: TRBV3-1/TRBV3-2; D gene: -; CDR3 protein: ASSQRGAGAEAF
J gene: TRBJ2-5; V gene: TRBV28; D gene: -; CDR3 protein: ASSLGRVETQY
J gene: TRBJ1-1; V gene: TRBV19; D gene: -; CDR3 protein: ASSIYDREAF
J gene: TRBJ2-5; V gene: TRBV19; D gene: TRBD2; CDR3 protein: ASRAVGTSGQETQY
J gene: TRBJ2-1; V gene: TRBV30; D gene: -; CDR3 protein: AWGLSSYNEQF
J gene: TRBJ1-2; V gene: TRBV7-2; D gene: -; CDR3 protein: ASSFGGSNYGYT